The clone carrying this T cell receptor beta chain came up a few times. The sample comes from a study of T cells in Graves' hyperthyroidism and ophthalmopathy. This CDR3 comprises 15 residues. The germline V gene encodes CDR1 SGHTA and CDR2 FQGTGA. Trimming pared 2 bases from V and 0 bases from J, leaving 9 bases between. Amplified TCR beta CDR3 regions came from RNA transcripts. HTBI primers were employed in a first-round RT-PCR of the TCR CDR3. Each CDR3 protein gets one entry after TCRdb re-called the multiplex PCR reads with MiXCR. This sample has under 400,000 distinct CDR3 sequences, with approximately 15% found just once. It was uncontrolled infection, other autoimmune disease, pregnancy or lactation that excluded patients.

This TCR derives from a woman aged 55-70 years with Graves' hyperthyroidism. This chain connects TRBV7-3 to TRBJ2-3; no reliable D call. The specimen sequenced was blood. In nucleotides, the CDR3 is TGTGCCAGCAGCTTACACGGAACTAGCACAGATACGCAGTATTTT. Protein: CASSLHGTSTDTQYF.